Each of the 14 T cell receptor beta chains below was sequenced from the same sample in a study of T cells in localized non-small cell lung cancer. Data came from immunoSEQ multiplex PCR; TCRdb stores just in-frame clones and leaves some out. The sample has 6,500 or so clones, approximately 46% seen once. The source material was lymph node tissue, sampled before any cancer treatment. The source is a man aged 35 to 69 with stage I lung adenocarcinoma.

The V gene is TRBV6-1, the J gene TRBJ2-1, with 7 bases identical to TRBD1. V dropped 1 base and J dropped 12; count of bases not matched to a gene: 9. The CDR3 contains 14 residues. Germline CDR1 and CDR2: MNHNS and SASEGT. The CDR3 here is CASSEGGKRDRQFF. The CDR3 DNA is TGTGCCAGCAGTGAAGGTGGGAAACGGGACAGGCAGTTCTTC.

The chain employs TRBV29-1 and TRBJ1-2; possibly TRBD1 for D (6 bases). CDR1 is SQVTM and CDR2 is ANQGSEA in the germline V gene. V lost 6 bases, J lost 4 bases, and 12 bases lay in between. CDR3 size: 12 residues. The CDR3 DNA reads TGCAGCGTCTTACGGGGGCCCTATGGCTACACCTTC. This sequence encodes CSVLRGPYGYTF. Complete variable domain (other parts from reference TRBV29-1 and TRBJ1-2): SAVISQKPSRDICQRGTSLTIQCQVDSQVTMMFWYRQQPGQSLTLIATANQGSEATYESGFVIDKFPISRPNLTFSTLTVSNMSPEDSSIYLCSVLRGPYGYTFGSGTRLTVV.

The genes are TRBV30 and TRBJ2-5; D ambiguous. Trimming stripped 1 base from V and 0 bases from J, with 6 bases between. The length of the CDR3 is 13 residues. Germline CDR1 and CDR2: GTSNPN and SVGIG (reference sequence). CDR3 DNA: TGTGCCTGGAGTGCTGGGTACCAAGAGACCCAGTACTTC. It yields the protein CAWSAGYQETQYF.

The chain recombines TRBV5-1 with TRBJ1-1; maybe TRBD1 (5 bases). CDR3 length: 15 residues. CDR1 SGHRS and CDR2 YFSETQ come from the germline V gene. V was cut by 0 bases and J by 1 base, with 10 bases left in between. The DNA for the CDR3 is TGCGCCAGCAGCTTGGTGGGACTGCAGAACACTGAAGCTTTCTTT. It specifies CASSLVGLQNTEAFF.

This clone turned up a few times. The CDR3 here is CASSSWDSNEKLFF. The CDR3 bases are TGTGCCAGCAGCTCCTGGGACTCTAATGAAAAACTGTTTTTT. The chain uses TRBV11-3 and TRBJ1-4; perhaps TRBD1 as D (5 bases). This CDR3 is built from 14 residues. Germline CDR1 and CDR2: SGHNT and YENEEA. Trimming stripped 4 bases from V and 3 bases from J, with 9 bases between.

Only a few counts were recorded for this clone. This rearrangement joins TRBV6-8 to TRBJ1-2; no firm D call. CDR3 length equals 13 residues. Germline V CDR1 and CDR2: MNHGY, SAAAGT. Trimming stripped 4 bases from V and 4 bases from J, with 10 bases between. The DNA for the CDR3 is TGTGCCAGCAGTTCGACTCGGTCCTATGGCTACACCTTC. Amino acids: CASSSTRSYGYTF.

The rearrangement links TRBV28 to TRBJ2-2; D possibly corresponds to TRBD2 (6 bases). This CDR3 is built from 18 residues. V lost 5 bases and J lost 6, with 25 bases in between. The germline V gene encodes CDR1 MDHEN and CDR2 SYDVKM. Written as DNA, the CDR3 is TGTGCCAGCAGTCCACCCACCGGGAGAGAAAGAACACCCGGGGAGCTGTTTTTT. This gives the protein CASSPPTGRERTPGELFF. The complete variable domain, with remaining parts taken from reference TRBV28 and TRBJ2-2, reads DVKVTQSSRYLVKRTGEKVFLECVQDMDHENMFWYRQDPGLGLRLIYFSYDVKMKEKGDIPEGYSVSREKKERFSLILESASTNQTSMYLCASSPPTGRERTPGELFFGEGSRLTVL.

J is TRBJ2-7 and V is TRBV6-8, with 8 positions matching TRBD2. V gave up 7 bases and J gave up 0 bases; unmatched junction bases: 5. CDR1 MNHGY and CDR2 SAAAGT come from the germline V gene. The CDR3 totals 14 residues. The CDR3 DNA reads as TGTGCCAGCACCTTAGCGGGAATCTCCTACGAGCAGTACTTC. Amino acid sequence: CASTLAGISYEQYF.

Judged by abundance, this clone is large (0.1 to 1%). V usage is TRBV6-8 and J usage is TRBJ2-6; D not resolved. CDR1 is MNHGY, CDR2 SAAAGT, per germline. The CDR3 runs to 14 residues. V was clipped by 5 bases and J by 0 bases, with 5 bases between them. CDR3 nucleotide sequence: TGTGCCAGCAGTCCAGACTCTGGGGCCAACGTCCTGACTTTC. It is translated as CASSPDSGANVLTF.

This clone has only a few counts. CDR3 DNA: TGCGCCAGCAGCCAAGTGTCAGTGGTCCTTAATGAAAAACTGTTTTTT. It specifies CASSQVSVVLNEKLFF. The gene calls are TRBV23-1 and TRBJ1-4; unclear D gene. TRBV23-1 is identified as an open reading frame with a role that is uncertain. This CDR3 is built from 16 residues. The V gene lost 6 bases and the J gene lost 4 bases, with 18 bases spanning the gap.

V usage is TRBV15 and J usage is TRBJ2-1; 11 bases match TRBD2. This CDR3 has 16 amino acids. V lost 8 bases to trimming and J lost 2 bases; unmatched junction nucleotides: 8. The germline V gene encodes CDR1 LNHNV and CDR2 YYDKDF (reference sequence). The CDR3 loop is CATDKSTSGTYNEQFF. The CDR3 DNA sequence: TGTGCCACCGATAAGTCGACTAGCGGGACCTACAATGAGCAGTTCTTC.

The chain carries TRBV7-6 and TRBJ1-3; no clear D. Germline V gene sequence: CDR1 SGHVS, CDR2 FNYEAQ. CDR3 length equals 15 residues. The V gene lost 0 bases and the J gene lost 2 bases, with 8 bases spanning the gap. The chain's CDR3 is CASSLAEQTGNTIYF. The CDR3 nucleotides read TGTGCCAGCAGCTTAGCGGAACAGACTGGAAACACCATATATTTT.

CDR3 region: CASSPADRSGEQYF. The CDR3 bases are TGTGCCAGCTCACCAGCTGACCGTTCGGGCGAGCAGTACTTC. The chain has TRBV18 and TRBJ2-7; no definite D call. The V gene lost 2 bases and the J gene lost 6 bases, with 14 bases spanning the gap. This CDR3 is built from 14 residues. Germline V CDR1 and CDR2: KGHSH, LQKENI.

The chain combines TRBV11-3 with TRBJ1-6, with 8 bases identical to TRBD1. V was clipped by 6 bases and J by 6 bases; unmatched bases: 7. This CDR3 is built from 15 residues. Germline V gene sequence: CDR1 SGHNT, CDR2 YENEEA. Written as DNA, the CDR3 is TGTGCCAGCAGGGATAATACAGGGGGTAATTCACCCCTCCACTTT. It specifies CASRDNTGGNSPLHF.